Included here is one T cell receptor beta chain sequence, with context. Its antigen is currently unknown. This specimen belongs to a study of T cell responses to AZD1222 COVID-19 vaccine. The wider study: Researchers grouped second doses given at about 4 or about 12 weeks into one pool.

Libraries were prepared by immunoSEQ multiplex PCR; TCRdb keeps only in-frame clonotypes and omits some of them. The table lists 180,000 or so clones, 90% to 95% of them singletons. General study findings and limits: Seropositive at baseline were only a handful of AZD1222 recipients. There were repertoire samples only from the period after the peak T cell response. Donors in the cohort were predominantly white British and more often female, and clonal diversity was possibly underestimated.

The clonotype comes from an adult in good health. The sequencing here drew on peripheral blood, taken on day 0 of AZD1222 vaccination.

The CDR3 DNA reads as TGCGCCAGCAGCCGCCCTTTCAGGGCTAACTATGGCTACACCTTC. It encodes CASSRPFRANYGYTF. The V gene is TRBV4-1, the J gene TRBJ1-2; possibly TRBD1 for D (5 bases). The length of the CDR3 is 15 residues. V lost 4 bases, J lost 0 bases, and 12 bases lay in between. Per the germline V gene, CDR1 is MGHRA and CDR2 is YSYEKL.